This T cell receptor (beta chain) came from a study of T cell clonotyping in hematopoietic cell transplantation. Study findings and constraints: CD4 and CD8 repertoire contributions could not be separated without sorting.

CDR3 length equals 16 residues. CDR1 is MRHNA, CDR2 SNTAGT, per germline. J lost 4 bases, V lost 2 bases, and 6 bases had no gene match. Sequencing used immunoSEQ multiplex PCR; TCRdb keeps in-frame clones, though not all of them. The sample lists 16,000 or so clones, roughly 93% occurring once. Notes on this clone: Its target is not known.

Time point in this sample: recipient sample about 28 days before transplant, after cytoreduction. Recipient blood drawn about 28 days pretransplant and days 30, 100, 180 after. The starting material was peripheral blood mononuclear cells, obtained before stem cell transplant. This clonotype was obtained from a young man with biphenotypic leukemia. Some clones in this sample may be carry-over from other donors' samples. The chain links TRBV6-4 to TRBJ2-3, with 10 bases matching TRBD2. CDR3 nucleotide sequence: TGTGCCAGCAGTGACGGAAGCGGGGGGGCCCCAGATACGCAGTATTTT. It translates to CASSDGSGGAPDTQYF.